These 17 T cell receptor beta chains share one sample of origin, sequenced in a study of T cells after yellow fever vaccination. MiXCR, run by TCRdb on the 5' RACE reads, gives a single entry per CDR3 protein. The sample has about 320,000 distinct CDR3 sequences; around 7% are singletons. This material consisted of PBMCs, taken more than 40 days after the first yellow fever vaccination. The receptors here all came from a man younger than 35 who received the YFV17D yellow fever vaccine.

V and J are TRBV4-3 and TRBJ2-3; 10 bases map to TRBD2. After removal of 3 bases from V and 5 bases from J, the junction contained 8 bases not matched to a gene. The CDR3 contains 16 residues. Per the germline V gene, CDR1 is LGHNA and CDR2 is YSLEER. The CDR3 sequence: CASSQGLASKGDTQYF. For the CDR3, the DNA is TGCGCCAGCAGCCAGGGACTAGCGAGTAAAGGAGATACGCAGTATTTT.

This clonotype was detected many times. The chain is built from TRBV7-2 and TRBJ2-5, with 8 nucleotides matching TRBD1. The CDR3 covers 15 residues. CDR1 is SGHTA and CDR2 is FQGNSA in the germline V gene. Unmatched junction bases numbered 8, after V lost 3 bases and J lost 5 bases. Here the CDR3 reads CASSFDRGMMETQYF. The DNA of the CDR3 is TGTGCCAGCAGCTTCGACAGGGGTATGATGGAGACCCAGTACTTC.

In its sample, this clonotype was seen a few times. The rearrangement uses TRBV28 and TRBJ1-2; TRBD1 aligns across 7 bases. Trimming at V came to 7 bases and at J to 2 bases, leaving 7 bases not matched to a gene. CDR3 length: 14 amino acids. Germline V gene sequence: CDR1 MDHEN, CDR2 SYDVKM. The DNA of the CDR3 is TGTGCCAGCACGGCTCCGGGACAGAACTATGGCTACACCTTC. Its protein product is CASTAPGQNYGYTF.

The chain combines TRBV20-1 with TRBJ1-2, with 8 bases matching TRBD1. Germline V lookup: CDR1 DFQATT, CDR2 SNEGSKA (reference sequence). Losses at the gene ends were 2 bases for V and 9 bases for J; bases not matched to a gene: 5. The CDR3 spans 12 residues. The CDR3 region has the DNA TGCAGTGCTAGACCGGGACAGGCTAGCTACACCTTC. Translated: CSARPGQASYTF.

The sample holds a few counts of this clonotype. The gene calls are TRBV20-1 and TRBJ2-3; 9 bases line up with TRBD1. Germline assignment: CDR1 DFQATT and CDR2 SNEGSKA (reference sequence). The V and J ends lost 3 bases and 3 bases, in that order; junction bases with no gene match: 13. The CDR3 contains 17 residues. The CDR3 loop is CSARERTGTGNTDTQYF. CDR3 DNA sequence: TGCAGTGCTAGGGAAAGAACCGGGACAGGGAATACAGATACGCAGTATTTT.

The CDR3 protein is CASRLGQGPGISQYF. The CDR3 region has the DNA TGTGCCAGCAGACTAGGACAGGGGCCAGGGATCTCGCAGTATTTT. The chain links TRBV28 to TRBJ2-3, with 9 bases fitting TRBD1. Losses at the gene ends were 6 bases for V and 10 bases for J; bases not matched to a gene: 14. Germline V gene data show CDR1 as MDHEN and CDR2 as SYDVKM. CDR3 length equals 15 residues.

This clonotype was seen more than once but under ten times. This chain uses TRBV9 with TRBJ1-5, with a possible D match to TRBD1 (5 bases). The CDR3 extends over 15 amino acids. Trimming shortened V by 2 bases and J by 7 bases, and 16 bases separated the two germline ends. Germline assignment: CDR1 SGDLS and CDR2 YYNGEE. As DNA, the CDR3 is TGTGCCAGCAGCGTTGGTTCAGGGATCCGGCAGCCCCAGCATTTT. Its protein is CASSVGSGIRQPQHF.

This clonotype was picked up a small number of times. The chain recombines TRBV5-1 with TRBJ1-1, with D tentatively TRBD1 (6 bases). The germline V gene has CDR1 SGHRS and CDR2 YFSETQ. V gave up 2 bases and J gave up 1 base, with 12 bases separating them. The CDR3 runs to 15 residues. CDR3 in amino acids: CASSFAGDTNTEAFF. CDR3 DNA sequence: TGCGCCAGCAGCTTCGCAGGGGACACGAACACTGAAGCTTTCTTT.

This clonotype was seen repeatedly, ten times or more. The junction departs from the called germline gene at one end, perhaps through a read error. The V gene is TRBV29-1, the J gene TRBJ1-1; tentative D call: TRBD1 (5 bases). The CDR3 sequence is 11 residues long. Looked up from germline, CDR1 is SQVTM and CDR2 is ANQGSEA. The CDR3 nucleotides are TGTACAGGTCTGAGGAACACTGAAGCTTTCTTT. Residues: CTGLRNTEAFF.

The CDR3 coding sequence is TGTGCCAGCAGTTGGACAGAGCACTATGGCTACACCTTC. This encodes CASSWTEHYGYTF. The chain links TRBV12-3 or TRBV12-4 to TRBJ1-2; D is possibly TRBD1 (6 bases). This CDR3 is built from 13 residues. V gave up 4 bases and J gave up 3 bases, with 9 bases separating them.

The chain couples TRBV7-9 to TRBJ2-1; no definite D call. CDR1 and CDR2 (germline): SEHNR, FQNEAQ (reference sequence). The CDR3 contains 15 residues. The V end was cut by 4 bases, the J end by 0 bases, with 10 bases between. The CDR3 DNA follows: TGTGCCAGCAGCTCTAAACCTAGCTCCTACAATGAGCAGTTCTTC. Its protein is CASSSKPSSYNEQFF. The full variable domain, in which reference TRBV7-9 and TRBJ2-1 provide the parts outside the CDR3, is DTGVSQNPRHKITKRGQNVTFRCDPISEHNRLYWYRQTLGQGPEFLTYFQNEAQLEKSRLLSDRFSAERPKGSFSTLEIQRTEQGDSAMYLCASSSKPSSYNEQFFGPGTRLTVL.

This chain connects TRBV5-6 to TRBJ1-5; D might be TRBD1 (6 bases). Germline loops: CDR1 SGHDT, CDR2 YYEEEE. V was cut by 4 bases and J by 0 bases, with 14 bases left in between. The CDR3 spans 16 residues. The CDR3 DNA is TGTGCCAGCAGCCCCCGCGGGGGCGTTAGCAATCAGCCCCAGCATTTT. Residues: CASSPRGGVSNQPQHF.

This clonotype was counted only a few times. This rearrangement joins TRBV7-6 to TRBJ2-5; D may match TRBD1 or TRBD2 (5 bases each). Trimming shortened V by 0 bases and J by 7 bases, and 15 bases separated the two germline ends. Germline V gene data show CDR1 as SGHVS and CDR2 as FNYEAQ. This CDR3 contains 15 residues. CDR3 DNA sequence: TGTGCCAGCAGCTTAGCCGGGACGGTCACTGTGACCCAGTACTTC. Amino acid sequence: CASSLAGTVTVTQYF.

This clonotype appeared many times. V is TRBV20-1 and J is TRBJ2-1; 10 positions agree with TRBD2. The CDR3 runs 15 residues. CDR1 and CDR2 (germline): DFQATT, SNEGSKA (reference sequence). V shed 2 bases, J shed 4 bases, and the junction held 5 bases outside the gene matches. CDR3 loop: CSARLAGVSYNEQFF. The DNA of the CDR3 is TGCAGTGCTAGACTAGCGGGGGTTTCGTACAATGAGCAGTTCTTC.

This clonotype was seen many times. The chain uses TRBV29-1 and TRBJ2-2, with D maybe TRBD2 (6 bases). CDR3 length: 13 amino acids. Trimming removed 7 bases at V and 7 bases at J, with 16 bases between. Germline-derived CDR1 and CDR2 are SQVTM and ANQGSEA. CDR3 nucleotide sequence: TGCAGCGGGCGACTAGGAAGTCTCGGGGAGCTGTTTTTT. Encoded protein: CSGRLGSLGELFF.

This clonotype was seen a few times. The gene calls are TRBV12-3 or TRBV12-4 and TRBJ2-5; a possible D gene is TRBD2 (5 bases). The CDR3 loop spans 10 amino acids. V lost 6 bases to trimming and J lost 10 bases, with 9 bases between them. The CDR3 sequence: CASRGSDQYF. The CDR3 nucleotides read TGTGCCAGCAGGGGGAGCGACCAGTACTTC.

This chain uses TRBV7-2 with TRBJ2-5; no firm D call. The CDR3 sequence is 14 residues long. The germline V gene encodes CDR1 SGHTA and CDR2 FQGNSA. Trimming took 1 base from V and 4 from J, leaving 10 bases between them. The CDR3, as DNA: TGTGCCAGCAGCTTAGGCTACATCTCAGAGACCCAGTACTTC. Residues: CASSLGYISETQYF.